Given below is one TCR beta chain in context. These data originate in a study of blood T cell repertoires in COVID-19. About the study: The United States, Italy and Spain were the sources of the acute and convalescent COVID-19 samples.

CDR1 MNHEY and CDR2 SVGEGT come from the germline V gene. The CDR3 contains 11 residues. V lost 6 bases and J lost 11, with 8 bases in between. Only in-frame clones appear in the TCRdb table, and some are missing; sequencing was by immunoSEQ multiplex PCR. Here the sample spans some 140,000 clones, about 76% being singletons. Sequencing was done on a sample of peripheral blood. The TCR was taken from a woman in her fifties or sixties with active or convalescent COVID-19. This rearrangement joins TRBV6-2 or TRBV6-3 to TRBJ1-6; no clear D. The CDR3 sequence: CASSRGAPLHF. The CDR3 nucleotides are TGTGCCAGCAGCCGCGGGGCACCCCTCCACTTT.